Below are 25 T cell receptor beta chains sequenced from a single sample in a study of blood T cell repertoires in COVID-19 (dated by TCRdb to the early 2020s). Library preparation was by the immunoSEQ multiplex PCR assay. TCRdb obtained this table from immuneACCESS and retained in-frame rearrangements with V and J assigned. These tables miss some clones; where compared with another copy, unresolved V genes account for less than half of the shortfall, and the remainder is unexplained. This sample holds about 68,000 clones; 86% were observed only once. The top ten constitute about 8.1% of the sample. The source material was peripheral blood. These receptors all come from a man aged 30 to 39 with acute or convalescent COVID-19.

CDR3 protein: CATSREGVGQETQYF. The CDR3 nucleotides read TGTGCCACCAGCAGAGAAGGAGTTGGCCAAGAGACCCAGTACTTC. The J gene is TRBJ2-5, the V gene TRBV15; no definite D call. The CDR3 covers 15 residues. V lost 0 bases and J lost 1, with 9 bases in between. The germline V gene encodes CDR1 LNHNV and CDR2 YYDKDF (reference sequence).

CDR3 nucleotide sequence: TGTGCCAGCTCACGCGTGGACAGGTCGCACAAAGCTTTCTTT. Its protein is CASSRVDRSHKAFF. The gene calls are TRBV18 and TRBJ1-1; TRBD1 aligns across 7 bases. The J segment lost 9 bases and the V segment lost 4 bases, leaving 11 bases of the junction unmatched. This CDR3 has 14 residues. The germline CDR1 and CDR2 sequences are KGHSH and LQKENI. Supplemented by reference TRBV18 and TRBJ1-1, the full variable domain reads NAGVMQNPRHLVRRRGQEARLRCSPMKGHSHVYWYRQLPEEGLKFMVYLQKENIIDESGMPKERFSAEFPKEGPSILRIQQVVRGDSAAYFCASSRVDRSHKAFFGQGTRLTVV.

V is TRBV29-1 and J is TRBJ2-2; D unclear. Trimming took 4 bases from V and 5 from J, leaving 14 bases between them. This CDR3 has 14 residues. CDR1 is SQVTM, CDR2 ANQGSEA, per germline. CDR3 residues: CSVAATLVTGELFF. CDR3 bases: TGCAGCGTTGCGGCGACTCTAGTAACCGGGGAGCTGTTTTTT.

The CDR3 nucleotides read TGTGCCAGCAGCCCCCTTGAGGGAGGGTATCTGAATGAGCAGTTCTTC. As protein: CASSPLEGGYLNEQFF. V is TRBV14 and J is TRBJ2-1; TRBD2 aligns across 7 bases. The CDR3 totals 16 residues. V trimming: 4 bases; J trimming: 7 bases; junction bases outside the gene matches: 13. Germline loops: CDR1 SGHDN, CDR2 FVKESK. Filled out from reference TRBV14 and TRBJ2-1, the complete variable domain reads EAGVTQFPSHSVIEKGQTVTLRCDPISGHDNLYWYRRVMGKEIKFLLHFVKESKQDESGMPNNRFLAERTGGTYSTLKVQPAELEDSGVYFCASSPLEGGYLNEQFFGPGTRLTVL.

The genes are TRBV11-1 and TRBJ2-1; 8 nucleotides align to TRBD2. The CDR3 spans 16 residues. The V and J ends lost 7 bases and 3 bases, in that order; junction bases with no gene match: 11. Germline-derived CDR1 and CDR2 are SGHAT and FQDESV (reference sequence). The CDR3 region is CASTISGVGDYNEQFF. CDR3 in DNA: TGTGCCAGCACCATTAGCGGGGTTGGGGACTACAATGAGCAGTTCTTC.

The chain combines TRBV11-2 with TRBJ2-3; TRBD1 matches 9 bases. Germline values: CDR1 SGHAT, CDR2 FQNNGV. With V trimmed by 4 bases and J by 1 base, 6 bases remained unmatched. This CDR3 is 16 amino acids long. The CDR3 protein is CASSSVQGAGTDTQYF. For the CDR3, the DNA is TGTGCCAGCAGCTCTGTACAGGGGGCGGGCACAGATACGCAGTATTTT.

The chain is built from TRBV4-3 and TRBJ1-2; possible D gene TRBD1, 5 bases. Germline CDR1 LGHNA, CDR2 YSLEER. V lost 1 base to trimming and J lost 5 bases, with 8 bases between them. The CDR3 is made up of 13 amino acids. The CDR3 DNA is TGCGCCAGCAGCCAAGTGGGGCTATATGGCTACACCTTC. As protein: CASSQVGLYGYTF.

This clone was found once. The chain links TRBV19 to TRBJ1-1; 9 nucleotides agree with TRBD1. The junction had 13 bases not matched to a gene; V was cut back by 11 bases and J by 0 bases. The germline CDR1 and CDR2 sequences are LNHDA and SQIVND (reference sequence). The CDR3 is 16 residues long. CDR3 loop: CAPRRDRVDMNTEAFF. CDR3 sequence (DNA): TGTGCCCCAAGGAGGGACAGGGTGGACATGAACACTGAAGCTTTCTTT.

The chain employs TRBV19 and TRBJ2-3, with 10 bases lining up with TRBD1. V shed 5 bases, J shed 5 bases, and the junction held 7 bases outside the gene matches. Germline assignment: CDR1 LNHDA and CDR2 SQIVND (reference sequence). CDR3 length: 15 amino acids. The CDR3 bases are TGTGCCAGTAGTGCAGACAGGGGGCAGGGAGATACGCAGTATTTT. This gives the protein CASSADRGQGDTQYF.

This clone was observed a few times. The chain has TRBV7-2 and TRBJ1-1; TRBD1 is a possible D gene (6 bases). The CDR3 contains 14 residues. Trimming pared 1 base from V and 1 base from J, leaving 7 bases between. Germline CDR1 reads SGHTA; CDR2 reads FQGNSA. The CDR3 bases are TGTGCCAGCAGCTTAGTACAGGGGAACACTGAAGCTTTCTTT. Translation gives CASSLVQGNTEAFF.

The chain links TRBV5-1 to TRBJ2-7; TRBD1 is a possible D gene (5 bases). Germline assignment: CDR1 SGHRS and CDR2 YFSETQ. CDR3 length: 14 amino acids. V was clipped by 0 bases and J by 4 bases, with 11 bases between them. CDR3 protein: CASSLGGGRYEQYF. CDR3 in DNA: TGCGCCAGCAGCTTGGGGGGCGGTCGTTACGAGCAGTACTTC.

Sample share makes this clone medium-sized (0.01 to 0.1%). The CDR3 reads CASTGRDTGELFF. The CDR3 region has the DNA TGTGCCAGCACTGGGCGGGACACCGGGGAGCTGTTTTTT. The chain has TRBV6-4 and TRBJ2-2; D might be TRBD2 (5 bases). The CDR3 runs to 13 residues. CDR1 is MRHNA, CDR2 SNTAGT, per germline. Deletions cut 7 bases from V and 3 bases from J, with 9 bases between.

The chain uses TRBV19 and TRBJ2-2; D perhaps matches TRBD2 (6 bases). The CDR3 sequence is 14 residues long. Trimming took off 5 bases at V and 3 bases at J, with 10 bases between the two ends. Per the germline V gene, CDR1 is LNHDA and CDR2 is SQIVND (reference sequence). The CDR3 spells CASSGGAHTGELFF. The CDR3 DNA reads as TGTGCCAGTAGTGGCGGGGCACACACCGGGGAGCTGTTTTTT. Together with reference TRBV19 and TRBJ2-2, the CDR3 gives the full variable domain: DGGITQSPKYLFRKEGQNVTLSCEQNLNHDAMYWYRQDPGQGLRLIYYSQIVNDFQKGDIAEGYSVSREKKESFPLTVTSAQKNPTAFYLCASSGGAHTGELFFGEGSRLTVL.

The genes are TRBV28 and TRBJ2-3; TRBD1 aligns across 10 bases. Germline trimming cut 8 bases from V and 0 bases from J; bases unmatched to any gene: 11. Per the germline V gene, CDR1 is MDHEN and CDR2 is SYDVKM. The CDR3 totals 17 residues. CDR3 nucleotides: TGTGCCAGCGTAGTAGGGGGACAGGGGACTAGCACAGATACGCAGTATTTT. This codes for CASVVGGQGTSTDTQYF.

The gene calls are TRBV7-2 and TRBJ2-1; 7 bases align to TRBD2. The CDR3 extends over 13 amino acids. The germline V gene encodes CDR1 SGHTA and CDR2 FQGNSA. V lost 5 bases, J lost 8 bases, and 6 bases stayed unmatched. The DNA for the CDR3 is TGTGCCAGCAGCGTGGGACTATGGGATGAGCAGTTCTTC. This codes for CASSVGLWDEQFF.

V and J are TRBV5-1 and TRBJ2-1; D may be TRBD1 (6 bases). V lost 4 bases, J lost 0 bases, and 11 bases lay in between. Germline CDR1 and CDR2: SGHRS and YFSETQ. This CDR3 has 15 amino acids. CDR3 in DNA: TGCGCCAGCAGCCAAGGGGGAAGCTCCTACAATGAGCAGTTCTTC. Encoded protein: CASSQGGSSYNEQFF.

This clone came up a few times. This chain uses TRBV7-9 with TRBJ1-5; possible D gene TRBD1, 6 bases. CDR1 and CDR2 (germline): SEHNR, FQNEAQ (reference sequence). This CDR3 region has 12 residues. V lost 3 bases and J 7 bases, leaving 7 bases between the germline ends. In nucleotides, the CDR3 is TGTGCCAGCAGCTTGGGACAACAGCCCCAGCATTTT. Translating it yields CASSLGQQPQHF.

This chain joins TRBV27 and TRBJ2-1, with a tentative D call TRBD2 (6 bases). CDR1 is MNHEY, CDR2 SMNVEV, per germline (reference sequence). The germline V and J ends were trimmed by 3 bases and 8 bases, with 14 bases remaining between them. This CDR3 has 14 amino acids. CDR3 loop: CASSFLFPGDEQFF. CDR3 DNA: TGTGCCAGCAGTTTCCTATTCCCGGGGGATGAGCAGTTCTTC.

The chain uses TRBV7-8 and TRBJ1-6; TRBD1 might be the D (5 bases). CDR1 is SGHVS, CDR2 FQNEAQ, per germline. This CDR3 has 15 amino acids. V was trimmed by 1 base and J by 10 bases, leaving 14 bases between them. This chain's CDR3 is CASSLEGERISPLHF. The CDR3 DNA follows: TGTGCCAGCAGCTTAGAAGGGGAAAGAATCTCACCCCTCCACTTT.

The chain uses TRBV6-5 and TRBJ1-6; D remains unclear. CDR1 and CDR2 from the germline V gene are MNHEY and SVGAGI. Trimming pared 5 bases from V and 8 bases from J, leaving 13 bases between. This CDR3 comprises 14 residues. CDR3 amino acids: CASSTAYVDSPLHF. The CDR3 DNA reads as TGTGCCAGCAGTACAGCTTATGTGGATTCACCCCTCCACTTT.

The rearrangement links TRBV9 to TRBJ1-6, with a possible D match to TRBD1 (6 bases). V shed 0 bases and J shed 10 bases, with 14 bases lying between them. CDR1 SGDLS and CDR2 YYNGEE come from the germline V gene. This CDR3 has 15 amino acids. The CDR3 protein is CASSVATGNVSPLHF. CDR3 nucleotide sequence: TGTGCCAGCAGCGTAGCTACAGGGAATGTATCACCCCTCCACTTT.

The CDR3 loop reads CASSLDKYNEQFF. CDR3 DNA: TGCGCCAGCAGCTTGGACAAGTACAATGAGCAGTTCTTC. J is TRBJ2-1 and V is TRBV5-1; D uncertain. V lost 0 bases and J 4 bases, leaving 5 bases between the germline ends. CDR1 is SGHRS and CDR2 is YFSETQ in the germline V gene. The CDR3 loop spans 13 amino acids.

The chain recombines TRBV29-1 with TRBJ2-3; D possibly corresponds to TRBD2 (6 bases). The CDR3 extends over 12 amino acids. Trimming pared 5 bases from V and 4 bases from J, leaving 10 bases between. Per germline, CDR1 SQVTM and CDR2 ANQGSEA. As DNA, the CDR3 is TGCAGCGTTTCGTGGGGGGCAGATACGCAGTATTTT. Amino acids: CSVSWGADTQYF.

This chain connects TRBV21-1 to TRBJ1-1; TRBD1, the table's D call, was not compared with the DNA. TRBV21-1 represents a pseudogene. This CDR3 is built from 13 residues. In DNA, the CDR3 is TGTGCCAGCAGCAAAGTTGGGACAGGGGTCGCTTTCTTT. Translating it yields CASSKVGTGVAFF.

This chain connects TRBV21-1 to TRBJ2-3; no check of the table's D call, TRBD2, against the DNA was made. TRBV21-1 is listed as a pseudogene. The CDR3 spans 17 residues. CDR3 region: CADPRSKSGSGTDTQYF. The CDR3 nucleotides are TGTGCCGATCCCCGATCGAAAAGCGGGAGTGGCACAGATACGCAGTATTTT.